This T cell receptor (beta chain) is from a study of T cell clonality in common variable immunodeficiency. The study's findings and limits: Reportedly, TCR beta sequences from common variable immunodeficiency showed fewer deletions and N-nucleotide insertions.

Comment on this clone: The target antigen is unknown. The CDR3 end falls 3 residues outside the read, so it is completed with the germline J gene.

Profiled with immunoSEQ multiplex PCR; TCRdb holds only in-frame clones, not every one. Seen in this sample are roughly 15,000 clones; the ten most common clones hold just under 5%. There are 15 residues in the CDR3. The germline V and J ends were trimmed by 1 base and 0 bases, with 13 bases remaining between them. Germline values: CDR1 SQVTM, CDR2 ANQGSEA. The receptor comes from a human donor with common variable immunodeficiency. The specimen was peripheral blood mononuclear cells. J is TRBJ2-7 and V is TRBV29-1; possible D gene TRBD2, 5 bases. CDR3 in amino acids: CSVEGVGVSSYEQYF. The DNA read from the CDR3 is TGCAGCGTTGAAGGGGTCGGGGTAAGCTCCTACGAG.